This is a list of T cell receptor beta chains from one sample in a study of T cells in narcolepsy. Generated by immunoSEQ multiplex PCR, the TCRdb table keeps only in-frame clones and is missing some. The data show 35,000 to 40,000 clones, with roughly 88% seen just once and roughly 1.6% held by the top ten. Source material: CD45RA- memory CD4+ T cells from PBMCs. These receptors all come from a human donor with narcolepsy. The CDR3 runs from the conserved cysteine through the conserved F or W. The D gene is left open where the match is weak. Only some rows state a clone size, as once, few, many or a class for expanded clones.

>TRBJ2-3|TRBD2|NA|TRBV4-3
TGCGCCAGCAGCCAACGTAGCGGGGGGGTAGGGACAGATACGCAGTATTTT
CASSQRSGGVGTDTQYF
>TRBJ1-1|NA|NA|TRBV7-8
TGTGCCAGCAGCTTAGCCAGTCGGAGAGCTGAAGCTTTCTTT
CASSLASRRAEAFF
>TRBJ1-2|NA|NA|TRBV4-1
TGCGCCAGCAGCCAACCCCTCCGGGACGACGGCTACACCTTC
CASSQPLRDDGYTF
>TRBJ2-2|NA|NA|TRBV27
TGTGCCAGCAGTTTAGCGGGTGGCACCGGGGAGCTGTTTTTT
CASSLAGGTGELFF
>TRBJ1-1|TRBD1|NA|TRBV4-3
TGCGCCAGCAGCCCCCAGGGGGGACAAACTGAAGCTTTCTTT
CASSPQGGQTEAFF
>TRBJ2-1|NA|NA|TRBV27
TGTGCCAGCAGTTATAAATACAATGAGCAGTTCTTC
CASSYKYNEQFF
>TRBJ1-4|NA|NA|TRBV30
TGTGCCGGCCAGGGAAGGGAGGAAAAACTGTTTTTT
CAGQGREEKLFF
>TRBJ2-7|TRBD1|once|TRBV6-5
TGTGCCAGCAAGGCGGGACAGGGCTTCTCCTACGAGCAGTACTTC
CASKAGQGFSYEQYF
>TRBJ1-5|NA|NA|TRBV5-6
TGTGCCAGCAGTTCAGCAGCGGGCCAGCCCCAGCATTTT
CASSSAAGQPQHF
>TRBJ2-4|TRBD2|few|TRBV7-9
TGTGCCAGCAGCTTAAAGGGAGGGTCTAAAAACATTCAGTACTTC
CASSLKGGSKNIQYF
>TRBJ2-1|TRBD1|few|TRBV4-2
TGTGCCAGCAGCCAGGAACAGGGGGGTTACAATGAGCAGTTCTTC
CASSQEQGGYNEQFF
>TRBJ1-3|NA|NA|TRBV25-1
TGTGCCAGCGCCCAGGACCACGGATACACCATATATTTT
CASAQDHGYTIYF
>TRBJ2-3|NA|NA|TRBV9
TGTGCCAGCAGCGCCCTGCGCGCAGATACGCAGTATTTT
CASSALRADTQYF
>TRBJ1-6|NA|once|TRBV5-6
TGTGCCAGCAGCTCCGAAGGGAGCAATTCACCCCTCCACTTT
CASSSEGSNSPLHF
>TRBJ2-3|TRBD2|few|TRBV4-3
TGCGCCAGCAGCTACAGCGGGGGGCAGAACACAGATACGCAGTATTTT
CASSYSGGQNTDTQYF
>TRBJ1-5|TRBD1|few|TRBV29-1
TGCAGCGTCGTCGGGACAGATAGCAATCAGCCCCAGCATTTT
CSVVGTDSNQPQHF
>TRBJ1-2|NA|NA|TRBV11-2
TGTGCCAGCAGCTTACAGGGTGGTGGCTATGGCTACACCTTC
CASSLQGGGYGYTF
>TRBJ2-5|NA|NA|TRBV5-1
TGCGCCAGCAGCCCGGAGGGACGGGAGACCCAGTACTTC
CASSPEGRETQYF
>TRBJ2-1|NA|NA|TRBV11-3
TGTGCCAGCAGCTTCGCAAAATACGGGGATAGCTCCTACAATGAGCAGTTCTTC
CASSFAKYGDSSYNEQFF
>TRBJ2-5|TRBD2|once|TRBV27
TGTGCCAGCAGTTTATCTCCGGGGGGACAAGAGACCCAGTACTTC
CASSLSPGGQETQYF
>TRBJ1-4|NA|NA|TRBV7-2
TGTGCCAGCAGCTTGGCACAGGGCCTGAATGAAAAACTGTTTTTT
CASSLAQGLNEKLFF
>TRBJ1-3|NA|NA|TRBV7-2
TGTGCCAGCAGCTTAGGGGTGTCGGGTAACACCATATATTTT
CASSLGVSGNTIYF
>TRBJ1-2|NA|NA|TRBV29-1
TGCAGCGCCGGGAAGGGGGGCGAATATGGCTACACCTTC
CSAGKGGEYGYTF
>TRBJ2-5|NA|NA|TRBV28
TGTGCCAGCAGTTTAACCGGAAGGGGGACCCAGTACTTC
CASSLTGRGTQYF
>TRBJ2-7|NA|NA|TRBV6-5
TGTGCCAGCAGCCGGGTAGGTTACGAGCAGTACTTC
CASSRVGYEQYF
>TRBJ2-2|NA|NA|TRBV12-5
TGTGCTAGTGGTTTGGTTCCCGGGGAGCTGTTTTTT
CASGLVPGELFF
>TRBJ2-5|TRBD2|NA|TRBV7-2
TGTGCCAGCAGTATTAGCGGGGAGACCCAGTACTTC
CASSISGETQYF
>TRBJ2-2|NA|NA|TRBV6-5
TGTGCCAGCAGTTACGCAGGGGAGCTGTTTTTT
CASSYAGELFF
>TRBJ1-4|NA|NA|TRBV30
TGTGCCTGGAGTAAGGGTGCAACTAATGAAAAACTGTTTTTT
CAWSKGATNEKLFF
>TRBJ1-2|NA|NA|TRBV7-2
TGTGCCAGCAACCCCGACCGGGGGGGCTACACCTTC
CASNPDRGGYTF
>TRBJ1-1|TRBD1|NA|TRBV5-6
TGTGCCAGCAGCTTGGTACAGGGGGCGAACACTGAAGCTTTCTTT
CASSLVQGANTEAFF
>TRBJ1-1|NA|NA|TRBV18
TGTGCCAGCTCACTGGACAGGAACACTGAAGCTTTCTTT
CASSLDRNTEAFF
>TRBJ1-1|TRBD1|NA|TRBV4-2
TGTGCCAGCAGCCAAGCCAGGGACAGGGGAGGCACTGAAGCTTTCTTT
CASSQARDRGGTEAFF
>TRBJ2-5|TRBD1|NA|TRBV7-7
TGTGCCAGCACCCCGACAGGGAAGGGGGAGACCCAGTACTTC
CASTPTGKGETQYF
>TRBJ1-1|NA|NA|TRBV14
TGTGCCAGCAGGCGGGGGGTGAACACTGAAGCTTTCTTT
CASRRGVNTEAFF
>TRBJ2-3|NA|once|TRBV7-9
TGTGCCAGCAGCTTTTCCCTTGGGGGGGGGCAAGATACGCAGTATTTT
CASSFSLGGGQDTQYF
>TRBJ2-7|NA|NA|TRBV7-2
TGTGCCAGCACCCAAGACGGGGTCACCCCCCTACGCGAGCAGTACTTC
CASTQDGVTPLREQYF
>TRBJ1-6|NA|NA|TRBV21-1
TGTGCCAGTCATCTTGGGGGTAGGGGTTCACCCCTCCACTTT
CASHLGGRGSPLHF
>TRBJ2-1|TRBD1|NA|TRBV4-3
TGCGCCAGCAGCCAAGGGGACAGGGGAGGTGAGGGTGAGCAGTTCTTC
CASSQGDRGGEGEQFF
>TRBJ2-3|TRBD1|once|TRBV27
TGTGCCAGCAGTTTGGGGACAGGGTGGACAGATACGCAGTATTTT
CASSLGTGWTDTQYF
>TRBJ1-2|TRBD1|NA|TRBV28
TGTGCCAGCAGCATAACAGGGACAGGAAGCGATGGCTACACCTTC
CASSITGTGSDGYTF
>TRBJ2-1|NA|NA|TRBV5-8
TGTGCCAGCAGCTTGGTAACCAGAACGGCGTTCTTC
CASSLVTRTAFF
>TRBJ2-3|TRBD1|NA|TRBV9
TGTGCCAGCAGCGTTTTTGGACAGGGAGAGGCCCATGTGGCAGATACGCAGTATTTT
CASSVFGQGEAHVADTQYF
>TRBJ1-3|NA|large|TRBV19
TGTGCCAGTAGTGTCACAGGGAGCGCTGGAAACACCATATATTTT
CASSVTGSAGNTIYF
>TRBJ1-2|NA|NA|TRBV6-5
TGTGCCAGCAGTTACTCGACAGAGTCAAACTATGGCTACACCTTC
CASSYSTESNYGYTF
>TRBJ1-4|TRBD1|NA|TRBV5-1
TGCGCCAGCAGCCCAGGGACAGGGGGGAGTTATGAAAAACTGTTTTTT
CASSPGTGGSYEKLFF